This T cell receptor beta chain was sequenced for a study of human T cells and chemical hapten exposure (dated by TCRdb to about 2021). For the study in its entirety: For sensitization, 2% DPC in acetone was applied to a roughly 2 cm by roughly 2 cm area of upper inner arm skin. Throughout the roughly 26-week study period, patients were also given weekly therapeutic DPC doses on the scalp. Patch testing on the upper back used Finn chambers containing 0.01% DPC, with scoring done after 6 days according to International Contact Dermatitis Research Group standards. The mostly female patient cohort included alopecia areata with under or over 50% scalp involvement, alopecia totalis and alopecia universalis. Libraries were pooled for sequencing, and variation in per-sample TCR yields was attributed mainly to small differences in library volumes within the pool. Peripheral blood TCR repertoire changes were tracked in vivo in alopecia patients during primary and secondary sensitization to the hapten diphenylcyclopropenone (DPC). Patient blood was sampled pre-sensitization (week 0) and at 2, 6 and about 24 weeks after DPC sensitization. Around 29 alopecia patients provided blood for TCR sequencing at one to four time points (pre-sensitization, 2, 6 and 24 weeks).

Library generation was performed with RACE. The sample was run on a NextSeq 500. During library preparation, unique molecular identifiers were attached to individual cDNA molecules so that TCRs could be counted quantitatively and reproducibly. For every blood RNA sample, sequencing covered both the TCR alpha and TCR beta chains. The paper's data handling went like this. Samples had a median of approximately 93,000 TCRs, with a range from 23,224 to 690,600. The Decombinator software suite was used to annotate the V, J and CDR3 of the TCR reads. For the PS versus PT1 abundance plots, all samples were subsampled to the same number of TCRs (28,000). Expanded TCRs were defined as absent before sensitization and observed at least eight times at the 2-week time point. The public reads were quality trimmed at Q25 with fastp and then assembled into clones with MiXCR by TCRdb, keeping productive beta chains. CDR3 protein sequences are deduplicated, and each keeps its most common genes and DNA. TCRdb, not the authors, supplied the V and J calls. The sample table lists fewer than 200,000 distinct CDR3 sequences, about a fifth of them with a count of one. The ten largest account for approximately 6.4% of the sample.

The time point label for this specimen denotes: patch test 1, 2 weeks after DPC sensitization. Explained via the paper, the treatment or condition label denotes: therapeutic diphenylcyclopropenone sensitization with weekly scalp DPC. At each patch-test visit, blood was drawn before the patch test was applied. To be eligible, patients had to be aged 18 to 70, diagnosed with alopecia and judged suitable for DPC therapy, while pregnant patients were excluded. Total RNA was extracted from unfractionated whole blood collected in Tempus Blood RNA tubes. Overall study results and their limits: Repeated subsampling changed both the strength of the expansion versus patch-test correlation and the threshold at which the correlation became significant. No change with DPC sensitization was found in the number of TCRs above 1 in 1000 frequency, and no evidence of global repertoire structure alterations was found. Significantly more large CDR3 similarity clusters were formed by expanded TCRs than by pre-sensitization or healthy control sets, consistent with antigen-driven responses. A positive correlation was found between the number of PT1 expanded TCRs and patch test score, with significance reached at thresholds 8, 16 and 32 but not 4. Alopecia, a presumed autoimmune disease, was present in all patients, so the immune response of the patients might differ from that of healthy individuals.

In this sample, this clonotype turned up a few times. Its target antigen remains unknown. Per-base qualities were not stored, and no clone one base away is much larger. Here the sequenced sample was whole blood, taken in connection with sensitization to the hapten diphenylcyclopropenone (DPC). This receptor was identified in a woman aged 45-60 years with alopecia areata. Some clones in this sample may be carry-over from other donors' samples.

The DNA is as follows: TGTGCCAGCAGTTACCTTCCGGGACAGGGGGCTACTGAAGCTTTCTTT. It specifies CASSYLPGQGATEAFF. The rearrangement joined TRBV6-5 to TRBJ1-1, with 12 middle bases fitting TRBD1. CDR1 and CDR2, per the germline V gene, are MNHEY and SVGAGI. V ends up 2 bases short and J 5 bases short, with an unmatched junction base count of 6. From its cysteine to its phenylalanine, the CDR3 spans 16 amino acids. The DNA shown is the 48-base CDR3, in frame from base 1.